The TCR beta chain described here comes from a study of T cells in Graves' hyperthyroidism and ophthalmopathy. Amplification of TCR beta CDR3 regions used RNA as the template. HTBI primers drove first-round RT-PCR of the TCR CDR3. Each CDR3 protein is one row after TCRdb ran MiXCR on the multiplex PCR reads. Among under 300,000 distinct CDR3 sequences, less than 30% were seen once, and the ten largest hold about 30%. To note about this clonotype: What it binds is unknown.

V was trimmed by 5 bases and J by 0 bases, leaving 13 bases between them. This CDR3 has 15 amino acids. Each patient was aged 18 to 65 and had newly diagnosed hyperthyroidism of under 2 months' duration. Points from the study as a whole: Ophthalmopathy was separated from stable hyperthyroidism by a 13 V-J model.

This chain connects TRBV12-3 or TRBV12-4 to TRBJ2-5; perhaps TRBD2 as D (5 bases). Specimen: blood. This TCR derives from a man aged 35-49 years with Graves' hyperthyroidism that later progressed to Graves' ophthalmopathy. CDR3 sequence reads: CASSRGGGYQETQYF. The CDR3 DNA sequence: TGTGCCAGCAGTCGGGGTGGAGGCTACCAAGAGACCCAGTACTTC.